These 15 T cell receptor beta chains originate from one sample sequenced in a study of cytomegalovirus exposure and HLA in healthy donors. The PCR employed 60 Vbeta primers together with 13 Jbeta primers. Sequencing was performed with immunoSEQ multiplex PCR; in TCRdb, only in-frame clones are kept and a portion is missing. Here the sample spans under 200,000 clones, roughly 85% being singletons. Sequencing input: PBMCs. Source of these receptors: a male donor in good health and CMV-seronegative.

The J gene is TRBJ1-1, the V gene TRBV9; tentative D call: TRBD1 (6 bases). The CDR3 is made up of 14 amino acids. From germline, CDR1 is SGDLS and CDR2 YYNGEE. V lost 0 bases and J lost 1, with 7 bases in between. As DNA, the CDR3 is TGTGCCAGCAGCGTAGGACAGGCGAACACTGAAGCTTTCTTT. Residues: CASSVGQANTEAFF.

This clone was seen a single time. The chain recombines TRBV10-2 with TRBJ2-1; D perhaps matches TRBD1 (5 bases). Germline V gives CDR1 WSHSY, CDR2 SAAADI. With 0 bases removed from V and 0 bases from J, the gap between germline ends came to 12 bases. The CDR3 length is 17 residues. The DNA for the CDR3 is TGCGCCAGCAGTGAGTCAGTCAGGGTACCCTCCTACAATGAGCAGTTCTTC. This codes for CASSESVRVPSYNEQFF.

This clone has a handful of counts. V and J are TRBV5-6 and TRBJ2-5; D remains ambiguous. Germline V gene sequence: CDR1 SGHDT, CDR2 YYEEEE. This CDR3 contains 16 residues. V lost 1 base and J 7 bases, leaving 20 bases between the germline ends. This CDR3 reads CASSLNTAPYGGTQYF. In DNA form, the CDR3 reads TGTGCCAGCAGCTTGAACACAGCCCCCTATGGTGGGACCCAGTACTTC.

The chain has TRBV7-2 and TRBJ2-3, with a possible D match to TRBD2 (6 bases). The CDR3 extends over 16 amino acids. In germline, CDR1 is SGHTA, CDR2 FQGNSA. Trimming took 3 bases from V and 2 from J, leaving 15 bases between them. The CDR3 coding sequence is TGTGCCAGCAGCTTTGGTCGGGAGTACGTCACAGATACGCAGTATTTT. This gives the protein CASSFGREYVTDTQYF.

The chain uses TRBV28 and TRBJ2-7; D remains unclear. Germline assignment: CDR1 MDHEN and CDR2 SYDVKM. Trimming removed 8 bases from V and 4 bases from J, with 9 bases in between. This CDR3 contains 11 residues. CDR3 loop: CASSLKYEQYF. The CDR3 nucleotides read TGTGCCAGCTCCCTTAAATACGAGCAGTACTTC.

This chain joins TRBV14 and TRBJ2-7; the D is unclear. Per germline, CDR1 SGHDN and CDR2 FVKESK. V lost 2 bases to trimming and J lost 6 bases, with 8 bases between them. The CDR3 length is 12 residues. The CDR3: CASSQFPSEQYF. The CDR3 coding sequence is TGTGCCAGCAGCCAATTCCCCAGCGAGCAGTACTTC.

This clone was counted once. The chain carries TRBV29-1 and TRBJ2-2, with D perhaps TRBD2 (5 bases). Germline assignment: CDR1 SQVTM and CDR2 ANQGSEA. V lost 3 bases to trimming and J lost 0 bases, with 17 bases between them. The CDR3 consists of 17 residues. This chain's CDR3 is CSVDLGVIPTNTGELFF. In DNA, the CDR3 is TGCAGCGTTGATCTGGGAGTTATCCCTACGAACACCGGGGAGCTGTTTTTT.

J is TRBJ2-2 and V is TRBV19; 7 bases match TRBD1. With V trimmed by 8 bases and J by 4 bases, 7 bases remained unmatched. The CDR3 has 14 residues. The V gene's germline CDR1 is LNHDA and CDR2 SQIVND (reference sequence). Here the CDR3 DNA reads TGTGCCAGTGGGAGACAGGGCGGCACCGGGGAGCTGTTTTTT. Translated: CASGRQGGTGELFF.

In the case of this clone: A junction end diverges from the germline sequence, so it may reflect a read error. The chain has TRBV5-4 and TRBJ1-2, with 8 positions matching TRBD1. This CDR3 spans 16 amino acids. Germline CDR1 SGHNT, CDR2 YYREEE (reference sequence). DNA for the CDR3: TGTGCCAGCAGCTCGGGCCGTGGGGCAGGGGGCTATGGCTACACTTTC. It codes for CASSSGRGAGGYGYTF.

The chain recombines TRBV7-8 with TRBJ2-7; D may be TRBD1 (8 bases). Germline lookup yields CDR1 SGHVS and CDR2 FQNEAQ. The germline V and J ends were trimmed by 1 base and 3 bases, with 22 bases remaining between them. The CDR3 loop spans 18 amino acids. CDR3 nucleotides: TGTGCCAGCAGCTTAGGGACAGGGTCGGCTAGCGGAATCTACGAGCAGTACTTC. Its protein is CASSLGTGSASGIYEQYF.

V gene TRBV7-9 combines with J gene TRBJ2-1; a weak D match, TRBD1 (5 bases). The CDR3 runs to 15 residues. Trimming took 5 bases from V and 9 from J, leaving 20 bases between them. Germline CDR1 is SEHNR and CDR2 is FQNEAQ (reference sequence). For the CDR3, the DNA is TGTGCCAGCAGCCCAAGGGGCCAGGGCCGGTTTGAGCAGTTCTTC. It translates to CASSPRGQGRFEQFF.

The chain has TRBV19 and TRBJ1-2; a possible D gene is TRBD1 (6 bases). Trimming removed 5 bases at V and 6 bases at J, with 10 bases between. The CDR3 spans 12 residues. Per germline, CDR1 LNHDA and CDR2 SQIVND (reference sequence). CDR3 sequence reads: CASSLRQDGYTF. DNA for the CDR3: TGTGCCAGTAGTTTAAGACAGGATGGCTACACCTTC.

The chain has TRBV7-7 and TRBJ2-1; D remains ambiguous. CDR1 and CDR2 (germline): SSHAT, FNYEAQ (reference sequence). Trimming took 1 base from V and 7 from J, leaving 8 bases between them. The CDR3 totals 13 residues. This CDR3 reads CASSLGSVNEQFF. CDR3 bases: TGTGCCAGCAGCTTAGGGAGTGTTAATGAGCAGTTCTTC.

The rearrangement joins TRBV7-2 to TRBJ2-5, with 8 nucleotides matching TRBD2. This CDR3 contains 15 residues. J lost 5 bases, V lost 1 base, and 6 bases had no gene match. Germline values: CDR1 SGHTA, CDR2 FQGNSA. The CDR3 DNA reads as TGTGCCAGCAGCTTAGGGCGGGGGGCGAGGGAGACCCAGTACTTC. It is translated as CASSLGRGARETQYF.

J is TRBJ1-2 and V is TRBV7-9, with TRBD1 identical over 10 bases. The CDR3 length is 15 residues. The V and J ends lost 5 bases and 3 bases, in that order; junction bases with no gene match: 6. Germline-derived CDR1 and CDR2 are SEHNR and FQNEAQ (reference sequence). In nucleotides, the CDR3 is TGTGCCAGCAGCCGAGACAGGGGGCAGGACTATGGCTACACCTTC. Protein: CASSRDRGQDYGYTF.